The source of this T cell receptor (beta chain) is a study of T cell responses to AZD1222 COVID-19 vaccine. General study results and limits: Sampled repertoires all dated from after the peak T cell response.

This CDR3 has 13 amino acids. The V gene end was trimmed by 6 bases and the J gene end by 6 bases; junction bases not matched to a gene: 8. About this clone: The antigen is undetermined.

The protocol was immunoSEQ multiplex PCR, while the TCRdb copy is restricted to in-frame clones and leaves out a portion. The table records around 78,000 clones, about 90% of them present only once. The clonotype comes from an adult who received the AZD1222 COVID-19 vaccine. The sequencing here drew on peripheral blood, taken 28 days after the second AZD1222 dose. The rearrangement joins TRBV12-3 or TRBV12-4 to TRBJ2-7; 7 nucleotides agree with TRBD1. The CDR3 is CASSLTGAGEQYF. The CDR3 DNA reads as TGTGCCAGCAGCCTAACAGGGGCCGGCGAGCAGTACTTC.